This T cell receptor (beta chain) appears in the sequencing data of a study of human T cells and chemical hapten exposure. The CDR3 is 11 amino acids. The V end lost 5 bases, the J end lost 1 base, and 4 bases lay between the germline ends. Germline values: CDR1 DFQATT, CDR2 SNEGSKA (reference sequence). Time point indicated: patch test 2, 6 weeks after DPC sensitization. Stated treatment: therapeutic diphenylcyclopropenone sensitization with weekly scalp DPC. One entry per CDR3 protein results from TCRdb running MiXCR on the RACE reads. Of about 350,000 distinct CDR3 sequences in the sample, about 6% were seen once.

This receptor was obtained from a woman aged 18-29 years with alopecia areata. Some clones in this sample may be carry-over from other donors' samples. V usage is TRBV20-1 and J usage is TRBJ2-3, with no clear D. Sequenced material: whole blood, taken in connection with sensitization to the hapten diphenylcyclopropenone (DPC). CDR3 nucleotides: TGCAGTGCTCGACGCACAGATACGCAGTATTTT. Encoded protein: CSARRTDTQYF.